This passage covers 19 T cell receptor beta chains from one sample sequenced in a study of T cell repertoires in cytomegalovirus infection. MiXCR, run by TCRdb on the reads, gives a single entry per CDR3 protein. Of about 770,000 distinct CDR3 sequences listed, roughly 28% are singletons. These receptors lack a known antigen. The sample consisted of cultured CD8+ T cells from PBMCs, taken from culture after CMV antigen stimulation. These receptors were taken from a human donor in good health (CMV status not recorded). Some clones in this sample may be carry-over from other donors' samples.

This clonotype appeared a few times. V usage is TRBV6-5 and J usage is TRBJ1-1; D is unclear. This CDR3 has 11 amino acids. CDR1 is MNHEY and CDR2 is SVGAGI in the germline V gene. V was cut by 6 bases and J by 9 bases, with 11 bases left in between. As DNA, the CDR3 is TGTGCCAGCAGGGCAGGTCTACAAGCTTTCTTT. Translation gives CASRAGLQAFF.

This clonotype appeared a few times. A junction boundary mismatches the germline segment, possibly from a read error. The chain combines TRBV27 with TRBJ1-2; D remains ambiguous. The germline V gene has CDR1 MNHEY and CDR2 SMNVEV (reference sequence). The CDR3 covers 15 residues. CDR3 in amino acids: CASSPSPIEPYDYTF. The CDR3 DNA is TGTGCCAGCAGCCCAAGTCCCATTGAGCCCTATGACTACACCTTC.

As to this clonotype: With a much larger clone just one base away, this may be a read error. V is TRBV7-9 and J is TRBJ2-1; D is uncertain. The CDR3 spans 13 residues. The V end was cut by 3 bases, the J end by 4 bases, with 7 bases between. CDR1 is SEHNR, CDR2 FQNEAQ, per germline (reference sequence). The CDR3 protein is CASSFFGYNEQFF. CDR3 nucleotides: TGTGCCAGCAGCTTTTTTGGGTACAATGAGCAGTTCTTC.

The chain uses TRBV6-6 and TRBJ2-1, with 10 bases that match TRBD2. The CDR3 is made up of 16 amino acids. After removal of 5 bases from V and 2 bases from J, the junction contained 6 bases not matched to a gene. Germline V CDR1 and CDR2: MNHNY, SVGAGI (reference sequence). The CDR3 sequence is CASSVERGGPYNEQFF. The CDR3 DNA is TGTGCCAGCAGTGTAGAGCGGGGGGGCCCCTACAATGAGCAGTTCTTC.

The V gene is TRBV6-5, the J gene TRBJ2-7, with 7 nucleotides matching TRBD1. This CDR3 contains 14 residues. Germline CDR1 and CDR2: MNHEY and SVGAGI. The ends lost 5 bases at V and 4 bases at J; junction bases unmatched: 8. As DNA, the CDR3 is TGTGCCAGCAGTAAAGACAGGGAAAGTTACGAGCAGTACGTC. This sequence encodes CASSKDRESYEQYV.

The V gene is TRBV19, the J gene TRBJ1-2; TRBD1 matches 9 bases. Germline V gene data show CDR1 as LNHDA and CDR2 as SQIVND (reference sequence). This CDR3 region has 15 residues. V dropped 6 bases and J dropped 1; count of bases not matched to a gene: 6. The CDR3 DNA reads TGTGCCAGTAGGGAGTGGACAGGGGATAACTATGGCTACACCTTC. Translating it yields CASREWTGDNYGYTF.

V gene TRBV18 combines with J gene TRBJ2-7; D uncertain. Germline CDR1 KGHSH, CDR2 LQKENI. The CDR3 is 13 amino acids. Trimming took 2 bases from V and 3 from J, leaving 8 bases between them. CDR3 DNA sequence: TGTGCCAGCTCACCAACTCCTTTCTACGAGCAGTACGTC. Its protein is CASSPTPFYEQYV.

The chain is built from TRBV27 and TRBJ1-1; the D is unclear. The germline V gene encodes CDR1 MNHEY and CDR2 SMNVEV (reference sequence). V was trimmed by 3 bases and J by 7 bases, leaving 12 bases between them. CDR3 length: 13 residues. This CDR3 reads CASSFTRAVEAFF. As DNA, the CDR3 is TGTGCCAGCAGTTTTACGCGGGCGGTTGAAGCTTTCTTT.

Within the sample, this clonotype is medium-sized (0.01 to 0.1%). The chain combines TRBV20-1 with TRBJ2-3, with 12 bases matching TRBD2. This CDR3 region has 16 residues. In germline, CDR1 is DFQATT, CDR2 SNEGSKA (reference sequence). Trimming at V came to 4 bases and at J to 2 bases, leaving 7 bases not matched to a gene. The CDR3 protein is CSATRLAGADTDTQYF. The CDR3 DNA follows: TGCAGTGCTACCCGACTAGCGGGGGCCGACACAGATACGCAGTATTTT.

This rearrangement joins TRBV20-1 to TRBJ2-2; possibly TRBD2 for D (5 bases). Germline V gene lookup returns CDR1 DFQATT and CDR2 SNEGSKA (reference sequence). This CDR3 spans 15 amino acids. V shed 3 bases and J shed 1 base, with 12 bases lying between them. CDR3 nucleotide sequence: TGCAGTGCTAGCCCCGGGATTCAGAACACCGGGGAGCTGTTTTTT. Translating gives CSASPGIQNTGELFF.

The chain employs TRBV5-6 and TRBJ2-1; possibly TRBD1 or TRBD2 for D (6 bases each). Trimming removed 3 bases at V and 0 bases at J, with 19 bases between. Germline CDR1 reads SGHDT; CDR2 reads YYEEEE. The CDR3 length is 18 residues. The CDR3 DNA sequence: TGTGCCAGCAGCTCAAAGGGGGGACCCTCCCCCTCCTACAATGAGCAGTTCTTC. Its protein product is CASSSKGGPSPSYNEQFF.

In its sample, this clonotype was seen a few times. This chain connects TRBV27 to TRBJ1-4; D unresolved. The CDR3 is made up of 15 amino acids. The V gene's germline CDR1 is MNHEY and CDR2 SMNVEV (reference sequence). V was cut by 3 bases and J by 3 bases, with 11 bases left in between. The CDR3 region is CASSFSFQANEKLFF. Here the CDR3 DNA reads TGTGCCAGCAGTTTTTCGTTTCAGGCTAATGAAAAACTGTTTTTT.

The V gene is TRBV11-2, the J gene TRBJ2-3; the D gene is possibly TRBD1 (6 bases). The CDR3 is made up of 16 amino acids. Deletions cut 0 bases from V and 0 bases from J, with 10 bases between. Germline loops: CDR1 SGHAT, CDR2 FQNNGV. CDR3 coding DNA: TGTGCCAGCAGCTTAGAGGGGGCCGTGAGCACAGATACGCAGTATTTT. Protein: CASSLEGAVSTDTQYF.

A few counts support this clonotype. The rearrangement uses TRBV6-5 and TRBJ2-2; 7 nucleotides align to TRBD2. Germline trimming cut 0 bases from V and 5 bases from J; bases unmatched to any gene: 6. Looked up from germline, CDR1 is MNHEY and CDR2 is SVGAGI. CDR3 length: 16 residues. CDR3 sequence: CASSYSGRVRTGELFF. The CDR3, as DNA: TGTGCCAGCAGTTACTCAGGGAGGGTTCGAACCGGGGAGCTGTTTTTT.

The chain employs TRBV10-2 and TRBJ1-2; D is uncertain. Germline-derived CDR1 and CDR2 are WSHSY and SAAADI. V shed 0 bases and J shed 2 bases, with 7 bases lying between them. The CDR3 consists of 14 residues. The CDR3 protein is CASSESPQNYGYTF. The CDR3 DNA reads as TGCGCCAGCAGTGAGTCTCCCCAGAACTATGGCTACACCTTC.

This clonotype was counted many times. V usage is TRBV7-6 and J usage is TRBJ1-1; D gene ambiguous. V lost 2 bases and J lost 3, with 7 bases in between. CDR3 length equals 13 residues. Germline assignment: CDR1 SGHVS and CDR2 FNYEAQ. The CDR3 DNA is TGTGCCAGCAGCTTAAACGGCCACACTGAAGCTTTCTTT. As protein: CASSLNGHTEAFF.

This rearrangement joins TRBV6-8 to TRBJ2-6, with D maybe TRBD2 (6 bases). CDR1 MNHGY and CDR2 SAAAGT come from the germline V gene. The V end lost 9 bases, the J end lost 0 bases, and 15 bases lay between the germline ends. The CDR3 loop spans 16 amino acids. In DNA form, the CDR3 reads TGTGCCAGATCCGGTGGAGGGAACTCTGGGGCCAACGTCCTGACTTTC. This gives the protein CARSGGGNSGANVLTF.

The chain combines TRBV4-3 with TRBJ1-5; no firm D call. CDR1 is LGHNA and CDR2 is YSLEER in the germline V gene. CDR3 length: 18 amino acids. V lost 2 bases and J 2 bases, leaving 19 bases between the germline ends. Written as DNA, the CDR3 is TGCGCCAGCAGCCAATCCCCCCTTTGGCGGGCGGGCAATCAGCCCCAGCATTTT. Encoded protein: CASSQSPLWRAGNQPQHF.

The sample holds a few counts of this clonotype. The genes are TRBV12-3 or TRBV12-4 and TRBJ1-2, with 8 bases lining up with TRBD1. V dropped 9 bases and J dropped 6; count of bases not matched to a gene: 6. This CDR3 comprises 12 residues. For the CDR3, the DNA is TGTGCCAGTAGGACAGGGATTGATGGCTACACCTTC. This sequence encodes CASRTGIDGYTF.